Listed below are T cell receptor beta chains from one sample, sequenced in a study of human T cells and chemical hapten exposure. Each CDR3 protein is one row after TCRdb ran MiXCR on the RACE reads. Of roughly 52,000 distinct CDR3 sequences in the sample, about 9.9% were seen once. This specimen consisted of whole blood, obtained in connection with sensitization to the hapten diphenylcyclopropenone (DPC). The source is a woman in her forties or fifties with alopecia areata. Some clones in this sample may be carry-over from other donors' samples. The CDR3 runs from the conserved cysteine through the conserved F or W. The D gene is left open where the match is weak. Not all rows give a size; the values are once, few, many and, for expanded clones, a class.

v_gene	d_gene	j_gene	abundance	CDR3aa	CDR3nt
TRBV9	.	TRBJ1-1	many	CASSVGGLMNTEAFF	TGTGCCAGCAGCGTAGGGGGGCTAATGAACACTGAAGCTTTCTTT
TRBV5-1	.	TRBJ2-7	few	CASSLAGFEQYF	TGCGCCAGCAGCTTGGCCGGCTTCGAGCAGTACTTC
TRBV2	.	TRBJ2-6	.	CASSEEVAGANVLTF	TGTGCCAGCAGTGAAGAAGTAGCTGGGGCCAACGTCCTGACTTTC
TRBV20-1	.	TRBJ1-2	many	CSARDTYGLAGGYTF	TGCAGTGCTAGAGATACCTACGGGCTGGCGGGCGGCTACACCTTC
TRBV6-2/TRBV6-3	TRBD2	TRBJ2-2	few	CASSYRREPGRTGELFF	TGTGCCAGCAGTTACCGGAGGGAGCCCGGGAGGACCGGGGAGCTGTTTTTT
TRBV12-3/TRBV12-4	.	TRBJ2-5	.	CASSGTRAQHF	TGTGCCAGCAGCGGGACACGAGCCCAGCACTTC
TRBV7-9	TRBD2	TRBJ2-1	.	CASTLLAGNYNEQFF	TGTGCCAGCACCTTACTAGCGGGAAATTACAATGAGCAGTTCTTC
TRBV20-1	.	TRBJ1-1	many	CSARRESF	TGCAGTGCTAGACGAGAGAGCTTT
TRBV24-1	TRBD2	TRBJ2-1	many	CATLGGAYNEQFF	TGTGCCACCCTGGGAGGGGCGTACAATGAGCAGTTCTTC
TRBV3-1	TRBD1	TRBJ1-5	.	CASSHSDGQGSNQPQHF	TGTGCCAGCAGCCATTCCGATGGACAGGGCTCAAATCAGCCCCAGCATTTT
TRBV6-5	.	TRBJ2-5	.	CASSRGLSQETQYF	TGTGCCAGCAGCCGGGGACTGTCCCAAGAGACCCAGTACTTC
TRBV29-1	TRBD1	TRBJ1-5	medium-sized	CSVSTGGRNQPQHF	TGCAGCGTTTCTACAGGGGGCAGGAATCAGCCCCAGCATTTT
TRBV18	TRBD2	TRBJ2-1	.	CASSPRGRATNEQFF	TGTGCCAGCTCACCACGCGGGAGGGCCACCAATGAGCAGTTCTTC
TRBV7-9	.	TRBJ2-3	few	CASSRGTSTDTQYF	TGTGCCAGCAGCCGGGGGACGAGCACAGATACGCAGTATTTT
TRBV4-2	.	TRBJ2-2	few	CASSHRTQNLDPKGGELFF	TGTGCCAGCAGCCACAGAACCCAAAATCTAGACCCCAAGGGCGGGGAGCTGTTTTTT
TRBV12-3/TRBV12-4	.	TRBJ2-1	.	CASTPGQIRGSLSNEQFF	TGTGCCAGCACCCCCGGACAGATTCGCGGGAGTCTATCCAATGAGCAGTTCTTC
TRBV24-1	.	TRBJ2-6	few	CATSDQNSGANVLTF	TGTGCCACCAGTGATCAAAACTCTGGGGCCAACGTCCTGACTTTC
TRBV7-6	.	TRBJ2-5	many	CASSSLVQETQYF	TGTGCCAGCAGTTCGCTAGTCCAAGAGACCCAGTACTTC
TRBV6-6	TRBD1	TRBJ1-4	many	CASSHAGGREKLFF	TGTGCCAGCAGCCACGCAGGGGGGAGAGAAAAACTGTTTTTT
TRBV6-6	.	TRBJ2-1	few	CAIRDISYNEQFF	TGTGCCATTAGGGACATATCCTACAATGAGCAGTTCTTC
TRBV5-1	TRBD1	TRBJ2-1	.	CASGTGERYNEQFF	TGCGCCAGCGGGACAGGGGAGAGGTACAATGAGCAGTTCTTC
TRBV20-1	.	TRBJ2-3	.	CSAPLGLPPYTQYF	TGCAGTGCTCCCCTGGGCCTTCCCCCCTATACGCAGTATTTT
TRBV20-1	.	TRBJ1-6	many	CSAREWPFGSPLHF	TGCAGTGCTAGAGAGTGGCCCTTCGGGTCACCCCTCCACTTT
TRBV4-2	.	TRBJ1-5	few	CASSQDQTDHRSQHF	TGTGCCAGCAGCCAAGATCAGACGGACCATCGGTCCCAGCATTTT
TRBV11-2	.	TRBJ1-6	.	CASSGLFGGRAPSYNLPLHF	TGTGCCAGCAGCGGCCTCTTTGGGGGCCGCGCCCCCTCCTATAATTTACCCCTCCACTTT
TRBV5-1	TRBD1	TRBJ1-1	few	CASRSGQPANTEAFF	TGCGCCAGCAGGTCGGGACAGCCGGCGAACACTGAAGCTTTCTTT
TRBV29-1	.	TRBJ1-1	many	CSVEGATNTEAFF	TGCAGCGTTGAAGGGGCTACGAACACTGAAGCTTTCTTT
TRBV4-3	TRBD1	TRBJ1-2	.	CASSQAAGTGGAGGYTF	TGCGCCAGCAGCCAAGCCGCCGGGACAGGGGGCGCGGGTGGCTACACCTTC
TRBV9	.	TRBJ2-5	many	CASSTHGTSKETQYF	TGTGCCAGCAGCACCCACGGGACATCGAAAGAGACCCAGTACTTC
TRBV11-2	.	TRBJ1-1	.	CASSYGGPEAFF	TGTGCCAGCAGCTACGGAGGACCTGAAGCTTTCTTT
TRBV6-5	.	TRBJ2-7	many	CASSTTMDYEQYF	TGTGCCAGCTCGACCACCATGGACTACGAGCAGTACTTC
TRBV7-9	.	TRBJ2-6	few	CASSLARGSLSGANVLTF	TGTGCCAGCAGCTTAGCGAGGGGGAGCCTCTCTGGGGCCAACGTCCTGACTTTC
TRBV6-2/TRBV6-3	.	TRBJ2-7	many	CASSYSIYEQYF	TGTGCCAGCAGTTACTCCATCTACGAGCAGTACTTC
TRBV4-2	TRBD1	TRBJ1-5	few	CASSRRGGNSGNQPQHF	TGTGCCAGCAGCCGGCGAGGGGGCAACTCGGGCAATCAGCCCCAGCATTTT
TRBV6-2/TRBV6-3	.	TRBJ2-7	few	CASSPQVTYEQYF	TGTGCCAGCAGTCCCCAGGTTACCTACGAGCAGTACTTC
TRBV28	.	TRBJ1-1	many	CASQTGMNTEAFF	TGTGCCAGTCAAACAGGGATGAACACTGAAGCTTTCTTT
TRBV4-1	.	TRBJ1-5	few	CASSQDRAGNQPQHF	TGCGCCAGCAGCCAAGATAGGGCGGGGAATCAGCCCCAGCATTTT